This is a list of T cell receptor beta chains from one sample in a study of CD8 T cells in ankylosing spondylitis. TCRdb ran MiXCR on the 5' RACE reads and lists one entry per CDR3 protein. The sample has around 480,000 distinct CDR3 sequences, about 15% seen once; the top ten hold approximately 1%. Specimen: blood, either unsorted or a sorted T cell fraction (not recorded which). These receptors all stem from a male donor with ankylosing spondylitis. Both conserved end residues are part of each CDR3. A D gene is named only where the DNA matches it firmly.

V: TRBV5-1
D: TRBD1
J: TRBJ2-3
CDR3: CASSSGQLTDTQYF

V: TRBV12-3/TRBV12-4
D: NA
J: TRBJ1-3
CDR3: CASIADSDRNTIYF

V: TRBV29-1
D: NA
J: TRBJ2-2
CDR3: CSVDDTGELFF

V: TRBV28
D: NA
J: TRBJ2-2
CDR3: CASSLLGMMNTGELFF

V: TRBV10-3
D: NA
J: TRBJ1-1
CDR3: CAISASDRNTEAFF

V: TRBV28
D: TRBD1
J: TRBJ2-5
CDR3: CASSLGGQQETQYF

V: TRBV7-8
D: TRBD2
J: TRBJ2-1
CDR3: CASRLGTSDYNEQFF

V: TRBV5-1
D: NA
J: TRBJ2-7
CDR3: CASSLDYRFRVGYEQYF

V: TRBV12-3/TRBV12-4
D: TRBD1
J: TRBJ1-1
CDR3: CASSQQRNRGEAFF

V: TRBV7-6
D: NA
J: TRBJ2-2
CDR3: CASRADVPATNTGELFF

V: TRBV5-1
D: NA
J: TRBJ2-2
CDR3: CASSFGTKNTGELFF

V: TRBV20-1
D: TRBD1
J: TRBJ1-1
CDR3: CSVSGQKNTEAFF

V: TRBV6-1
D: TRBD1
J: TRBJ1-5
CDR3: CASSKAGGTQPQHF

V: TRBV20-1
D: TRBD2
J: TRBJ2-5
CDR3: CSAPPGGVVQGSQYF

V: TRBV5-8
D: TRBD1
J: TRBJ2-2
CDR3: CASSTWTGGTGELFF

V: TRBV5-6
D: NA
J: TRBJ2-5
CDR3: CASSLSNVRETQYF

V: TRBV6-1
D: NA
J: TRBJ2-2
CDR3: CASRQYRAILTGELFF

V: TRBV3-1
D: TRBD2
J: TRBJ2-7
CDR3: CASSQGSGGGTYEQYF

V: TRBV5-6
D: NA
J: TRBJ2-7
CDR3: CASSFRSKTYEQYF

V: TRBV10-3
D: TRBD1
J: TRBJ1-1
CDR3: CAISELDRAVPEAFF

V: TRBV3-1
D: TRBD2
J: TRBJ2-3
CDR3: CASSQDPAGGPTDTQYF

V: TRBV12-3/TRBV12-4
D: NA
J: TRBJ1-3
CDR3: CASSLGNTIYF

V: TRBV7-3
D: TRBD1
J: TRBJ2-1
CDR3: CASSLGTGGREQFF

V: TRBV3-1
D: NA
J: TRBJ2-2
CDR3: CASSLPLVGRGGELFF

V: TRBV7-9
D: NA
J: TRBJ2-7
CDR3: CASSSGGLPGVNEQYF

V: TRBV5-1
D: TRBD2
J: TRBJ2-2
CDR3: CASSAGLAGTGELFF